This record looks at one TCR beta chain sequence and its context. The data were obtained in a study of T cells after yellow fever vaccination. Study-wide background: SMART-Seq v4 Ultra Low Input prepared libraries from low-cell fractions. Study conclusions and caveats: Faster peaking, at day 5 versus 15, marked a secondary response that was weaker. Once the booster was given, most primary-vaccination clones reappeared, at about 96% for CD4 and around 90% for CD8.

A universal primer site and UMIs were added as TCR cDNA was made by 5'RACE template switching. TCRdb recomputed calls from the 5' RACE reads with MiXCR, one row per CDR3 protein. In the table there are 40,000 to 50,000 distinct CDR3 sequences, roughly 7.1% of which are singletons. Germline values: CDR1 MGHRA, CDR2 YSYEKL. The CDR3 is 16 residues long. After removal of 4 bases from V and 6 bases from J, the junction contained 8 bases not matched to a gene. The sequenced sample was CD8+ T cells not binding an NS4B(214-222) dextramer, sorted from PBMCs, obtained 45 days after the yellow fever booster vaccination. The clonotype comes from a man aged 25 to 40 who received the YFV17D yellow fever vaccine. This chain connects TRBV4-1 to TRBJ2-1, with 11 bases identical to TRBD2. The CDR3 nucleotides are TGCGCCAGCAGCCGAGATAGCGGGAGGGCCGGCAATGAGCAGTTCTTC. It encodes CASSRDSGRAGNEQFF.